This TCR beta chain was captured by sequencing in a study of T cells in localized non-small cell lung cancer. Trimming at V came to 1 base and at J to 2 bases, leaving 2 bases not matched to a gene. Germline lookup yields CDR1 SGHRS and CDR2 YFSETQ. The length of the CDR3 is 14 residues. Note on this clone: The target antigen is unknown.

Study conclusions and caveats: Adjacent lung held a median roughly 56 of the top 100 tumor clones. An association was observed between higher blood T cell density and longer overall survival. Uninvolved adjacent lung showed peak T cell clonality, exceeding tumor.

Profiling relied on immunoSEQ multiplex PCR, and the TCRdb table lists in-frame clones only, not all of them. Found here are roughly 38,000 clones, over 75% of them singletons; the top ten hold 2.7%. The chain employs TRBV5-1 and TRBJ1-2, with 7 positions matching TRBD1. The source material was peripheral blood, sampled before any cancer treatment. This clonotype was obtained from a woman between 40 and 69 years old with stage I lung adenocarcinoma. CDR3 DNA sequence: TGCGCCAGCAGCTTGATGGGACAGAACTATGGCTACACCTTC. Protein product: CASSLMGQNYGYTF.